The text below deals with one T cell receptor (beta chain). The sample is drawn from a study of control samples from healthy donors and cancer patients. This CDR3 is 14 amino acids long. The germline CDR1 and CDR2 sequences are ENHRY and SYGVKD. V lost 3 bases to trimming and J lost 1 base, with 9 bases between them. Clones were sequenced by immunoSEQ multiplex PCR, and TCRdb holds only the in-frame ones, with some missing. The table shows about 140,000 clones, with around 88% occurring only once. Sequenced input: blood. This receptor was obtained from a man between 18 and 29 years old in good health. This chain joins TRBV10-3 and TRBJ1-1, with D unresolved. The CDR3 DNA sequence: TGTGCCATCAGTGACACAGCGGGGAACACTGAAGCTTTCTTT. It specifies CAISDTAGNTEAFF.